This passage covers 31 T cell receptor beta chains from one sample sequenced in a study of cytotoxic CD8 clonotypes in ibrutinib-treated CLL. The method was immunoSEQ multiplex PCR; TCRdb's version includes in-frame clones alone and lacks a portion of them. Of about 49,000 clones in the sample, 53% were seen once. The sequencing used PBMCs, collected after 12 months of ibrutinib treatment. The receptors here all came from a human donor with chronic lymphocytic leukemia.

The J gene is TRBJ2-7, the V gene TRBV13; the match to TRBD1 covers 10 bases. J was trimmed by 5 bases and V by 5 bases; bases with no gene match: 6. The germline V gene encodes CDR1 PRHDT and CDR2 FYEKMQ (reference sequence). This CDR3 is built from 14 residues. The CDR3 loop reads CASSRRDRGHEQYF. The CDR3 DNA reads TGTGCCAGCAGCCGCCGGGACAGGGGCCACGAGCAGTACTTC.

The chain uses TRBV30 and TRBJ2-7; 9 nucleotides align to TRBD2. The CDR3 is made up of 12 amino acids. In germline, CDR1 is GTSNPN, CDR2 SVGIG (reference sequence). J was trimmed by 11 bases and V by 0 bases; bases with no gene match: 5. CDR3: CAWSVLAGPEYF. The CDR3 coding sequence is TGTGCCTGGAGTGTTCTAGCGGGACCGGAGTACTTC.

There are a few counts of this clone. The rearrangement joins TRBV28 to TRBJ2-5; the match to TRBD2 covers 12 bases. Germline trimming cut 4 bases from V and 5 bases from J; bases unmatched to any gene: 11. Germline CDR1 MDHEN, CDR2 SYDVKM. The CDR3 runs to 17 residues. The CDR3 DNA sequence: TGTGCCAGCAGTTCCTGGACTAGCGGGACCGGGCGGGAGACCCAGTACTTC. The encoded protein is CASSSWTSGTGRETQYF.

The chain combines TRBV18 with TRBJ1-4; D is ambiguous. There are 12 residues in the CDR3. Trimming pared 2 bases from V and 8 bases from J, leaving 6 bases between. Germline CDR1 and CDR2: KGHSH and LQKENI. As DNA, the CDR3 is TGTGCCAGCTCACCAAGTCGGGAAAAACTGTTTTTT. It translates to CASSPSREKLFF.

This clone was picked up many times. The chain links TRBV6-1 to TRBJ2-2; 7 bases are a match to TRBD1. The J segment lost 2 bases and the V segment lost 7 bases, leaving 4 bases of the junction unmatched. This CDR3 region has 14 residues. Germline V gene lookup returns CDR1 MNHNS and CDR2 SASEGT. CDR3 nucleotides: TGTGCCAGCACTCGGGACAGAAACACCGGGGAGCTGTTTTTT. Its translation is CASTRDRNTGELFF.

The rearrangement uses TRBV7-2 and TRBJ1-3, with 7 bases lining up with TRBD1. V lost 3 bases to trimming and J lost 14 bases; unmatched junction nucleotides: 10. CDR1 is SGHTA and CDR2 is FQGNSA in the germline V gene. This CDR3 is built from 13 residues. CDR3 in amino acids: CASSLLGQRDLYF. CDR3 nucleotides: TGTGCCAGCAGCTTGCTGGGACAGCGCGATCTATATTTT.

This clone was observed a handful of times. The chain carries TRBV18 and TRBJ2-1; no clear D gene. The CDR3 runs to 11 residues. CDR1 and CDR2 from the germline V gene are KGHSH and LQKENI. Trimming removed 5 bases from V and 7 bases from J, with 6 bases in between. CDR3 sequence: CASSRYNEQFF. The CDR3 nucleotides read TGTGCCAGCTCAAGGTATAATGAGCAGTTCTTC.

This clone was counted between two and nine times. This sequence joins TRBV18 and TRBJ2-1; 10 nucleotides line up with TRBD2. Germline CDR1 is KGHSH and CDR2 is LQKENI. The CDR3 is made up of 17 amino acids. V was clipped by 3 bases and J by 1 base; unmatched bases: 6. CDR3 amino acids: CASSPGASGSSYNEQFF. As DNA, the CDR3 is TGTGCCAGCTCACCGGGGGCTAGCGGGAGTTCCTACAATGAGCAGTTCTTC.

The chain uses TRBV29-1 and TRBJ1-2; D is unresolved. From germline, CDR1 is SQVTM and CDR2 ANQGSEA. V gave up 6 bases and J gave up 6 bases, with 11 bases separating them. The CDR3 runs 11 residues. The CDR3: CSVRTGDGYTF. The CDR3 DNA sequence: TGCAGCGTCCGGACCGGGGATGGCTACACCTTC.

The V gene is TRBV7-9, the J gene TRBJ2-1, with 14 bases that match TRBD2. The CDR3 length is 16 residues. The germline V gene encodes CDR1 SEHNR and CDR2 FQNEAQ (reference sequence). The J segment lost 9 bases and the V segment lost 6 bases, leaving 10 bases of the junction unmatched. CDR3 sequence reads: CASSSTSGRALGEQFF. The CDR3 coding sequence is TGTGCCAGCAGTTCGACTAGCGGGAGGGCCCTGGGTGAGCAGTTCTTC.

The chain has TRBV10-2 and TRBJ2-3; D is unresolved. Per germline, CDR1 WSHSY and CDR2 SAAADI. The CDR3 length is 16 residues. V lost 4 bases, J lost 2 bases, and 16 bases lay in between. In DNA form, the CDR3 reads TGCGCCAGCAGTGGTGATAGCTCAAAAATCACAGATACGCAGTATTTT. It encodes CASSGDSSKITDTQYF.

The V call is TRBV6-1, the J call TRBJ2-7; no firm D call. The CDR3 covers 13 residues. The germline V gene encodes CDR1 MNHNS and CDR2 SASEGT. With 3 bases removed from V and 6 bases from J, the gap between germline ends came to 12 bases. CDR3 in DNA: TGTGCCAGCAGTGACAGGATCGCAAGCGAGCAGTACTTC. It encodes CASSDRIASEQYF.

This clone was picked up a small number of times. The rearrangement uses TRBV6-6 and TRBJ2-7; no clear D gene. CDR3 length: 13 residues. Between the trimmed V and J ends, which lost 0 bases and 5 bases, there was a span of 8 bases. The germline CDR1 and CDR2 sequences are MNHNY and SVGAGI (reference sequence). CDR3 amino acids: CASSYSSSHEQYF. The CDR3 DNA follows: TGTGCCAGCAGTTACTCGTCCAGCCACGAGCAGTACTTC.

This chain links TRBV5-4 with TRBJ1-1; 7 nucleotides agree with TRBD1. The CDR3 has 15 amino acids. Per the germline V gene, CDR1 is SGHNT and CDR2 is YYREEE (reference sequence). V trimming: 0 bases; J trimming: 2 bases; junction bases outside the gene matches: 4. CDR3 region: CASSLGDRVNTEAFF. The CDR3 DNA reads TGTGCCAGCAGCTTGGGTGACAGGGTTAACACTGAAGCTTTCTTT.

At least ten counts were recorded for this clone. The chain recombines TRBV6-1 with TRBJ1-5; D may be TRBD1 (5 bases). Germline V lookup: CDR1 MNHNS, CDR2 SASEGT. CDR3 size: 15 residues. V was shortened by 4 bases and J by 7 bases, with 17 bases between the two germline ends. CDR3 protein: CASSAGRFVPQPQHF. CDR3 sequence (DNA): TGTGCCAGCAGTGCAGGGAGATTCGTCCCCCAGCCCCAGCATTTT.

The chain uses TRBV29-1 and TRBJ1-3; D uncertain. Trimming pared 6 bases from V and 5 bases from J, leaving 14 bases between. The CDR3 consists of 13 residues. CDR1 and CDR2 (germline): SQVTM, ANQGSEA. DNA of the CDR3: TGCAGCGTCTTGGGCGGGGATCGAAACACCATATATTTT. Protein product: CSVLGGDRNTIYF.

This chain connects TRBV4-1 to TRBJ2-7, with 13 bases lining up with TRBD2. Looked up from germline, CDR1 is MGHRA and CDR2 is YSYEKL. CDR3 length: 16 residues. J gave up 3 bases and V 2 bases, and 4 bases lay outside the gene matches. The CDR3 region has the DNA TGCGCCAGCAGCCAAACCACTAGCGGGAGGGTCTACGAGCAGTACTTC. Translated, it gives CASSQTTSGRVYEQYF.

This chain joins TRBV18 and TRBJ2-5, with D uncertain. CDR1 is KGHSH and CDR2 is LQKENI in the germline V gene. CDR3 length equals 12 residues. The V and J ends lost 2 bases and 5 bases respectively, with 6 bases between them. This CDR3 is CASSPGRETQYF. The CDR3 nucleotides read TGTGCCAGCTCACCAGGACGGGAGACCCAGTACTTC.

This clone was counted once. This rearrangement joins TRBV5-8 to TRBJ1-2; TRBD1 matches at 7 bases. V shed 9 bases, J shed 4 bases, and the junction held 9 bases outside the gene matches. CDR1 is SGHTS and CDR2 is YDEGEE in the germline V gene. The CDR3 is 13 residues long. The CDR3 reads CAIGIRGVYGYTF. The DNA of the CDR3 is TGTGCCATCGGGATCAGGGGGGTCTATGGCTACACCTTC. The full variable domain, its missing parts supplied by reference TRBV5-8 and TRBJ1-2, is EAGVTQSPTHLIKTRGQQATLRCSPISGHTSVYWYQQALGLGLQFLLWYDEGEERNRGNFPPRFSGRQFPNYSSELNVNALELEDSALYLCAIGIRGVYGYTFGSGTRLTVV.

This clone was picked up a small number of times. The genes are TRBV9 and TRBJ1-1; tentatively, D is TRBD1 (6 bases). There are 14 residues in the CDR3. Germline lookup yields CDR1 SGDLS and CDR2 YYNGEE. V gave up 3 bases and J gave up 2 bases, with 11 bases separating them. CDR3 bases: TGTGCCAGCAGCGACCTGACAGGAAACACTGAAGCTTTCTTT. Its translation: CASSDLTGNTEAFF.

This chain uses TRBV11-3 with TRBJ1-1; D gene unclear. V dropped 0 bases and J dropped 2 bases, with 7 bases sitting between them. From germline, CDR1 is SGHNT and CDR2 YENEEA. CDR3 size: 14 residues. CDR3 in DNA: TGTGCCAGCAGCTTAGACCGTTCTAACACTGAAGCTTTCTTT. Translating it yields CASSLDRSNTEAFF.

The table lists this clone with a few counts. This chain links TRBV20-1 with TRBJ2-7; no definite D call. Germline values: CDR1 DFQATT, CDR2 SNEGSKA (reference sequence). The CDR3 has 11 amino acids. Trimming removed 5 bases at V and 6 bases at J, with 11 bases between. The CDR3, as DNA: TGCAGTGCTGCAGACTTAGGCGAGCAGTACTTC. This codes for CSAADLGEQYF.

This clone was recorded at least ten times. The V call is TRBV6-5, the J call TRBJ2-5; D may be TRBD2 (5 bases). Germline lookup yields CDR1 MNHEY and CDR2 SVGAGI. V lost 6 bases to trimming and J lost 5 bases, with 7 bases between them. The CDR3 loop spans 11 amino acids. CDR3 in DNA: TGTGCCAGCAGAGGCGGGGAGACCCAGTACTTC. Translated, it gives CASRGGETQYF.

The rearrangement uses TRBV5-5 and TRBJ2-7; D is unclear. CDR1 is SGHKS and CDR2 is YYEKEE in the germline V gene (reference sequence). Trimming cost V 1 base and J 0 bases, with 8 bases left between them. This CDR3 comprises 14 residues. The CDR3, as DNA: TGTGCCAGCAGCTTGACAGCGAGCTCCTACGAGCAGTACTTC. This sequence encodes CASSLTASSYEQYF.

This clone occurred a few times. The J gene is TRBJ1-4, the V gene TRBV30; D is unclear. Germline-derived CDR1 and CDR2 are GTSNPN and SVGIG (reference sequence). This CDR3 spans 14 amino acids. With 1 base removed from V and 12 bases from J, the gap between germline ends came to 18 bases. The CDR3 sequence is CAWSGLRFSRELFF. CDR3 nucleotides: TGTGCCTGGAGTGGTCTTAGGTTCTCGAGGGAACTGTTTTTT.

The genes are TRBV5-6 and TRBJ1-1, with 9 bases identical to TRBD1. CDR3 length: 16 residues. V lost 3 bases to trimming and J lost 1 base; unmatched junction nucleotides: 7. Germline CDR1 and CDR2: SGHDT and YYEEEE. The CDR3 protein is CASSWRTGATNTEAFF. In DNA, the CDR3 is TGTGCCAGCAGCTGGAGGACAGGGGCGACGAACACTGAAGCTTTCTTT.

The genes are TRBV7-6 and TRBJ1-2, with 9 bases matching TRBD1. With 5 bases clipped from V and 0 bases from J, the junction kept 4 bases outside the gene matches. This CDR3 is built from 15 residues. CDR1 is SGHVS, CDR2 FNYEAQ, per germline. The CDR3 DNA reads as TGTGCCAGCAGCGCCCGGGACAGGGCTAACTATGGCTACACCTTC. Encoded protein: CASSARDRANYGYTF.

The chain has TRBV13 and TRBJ2-5; D uncertain. V dropped 3 bases and J dropped 5 bases, with 10 bases sitting between them. This CDR3 contains 13 residues. Germline lookup yields CDR1 PRHDT and CDR2 FYEKMQ (reference sequence). CDR3: CASSFALGETQYF. The CDR3 nucleotides read TGTGCCAGCAGCTTTGCCCTGGGGGAGACCCAGTACTTC. The full variable domain, rest sourced from reference TRBV13 and TRBJ2-5, is AAGVIQSPRHLIKEKRETATLKCYPIPRHDTVYWYQQGPGQDPQFLISFYEKMQSDKGSIPDRFSAQQFSDYHSELNMSSLELGDSALYFCASSFALGETQYFGPGTRLLVL.

This clone was seen a few times. The V gene is TRBV6-1, the J gene TRBJ1-6; D possibly corresponds to TRBD1 (5 bases). Trimming cost V 8 bases and J 9 bases, with 14 bases left between them. CDR3 length equals 13 residues. Germline V lookup: CDR1 MNHNS, CDR2 SASEGT. In nucleotides, the CDR3 is TGTGCCAGCCTAGGGGACCGGGGTTCACCCCTCCACTTT. Translated, it gives CASLGDRGSPLHF.

The chain carries TRBV4-2 and TRBJ2-7, with a possible D match to TRBD1 (5 bases). The CDR3 loop spans 16 amino acids. The germline V gene has CDR1 LGHNA and CDR2 YNFKEQ. Trimming pared 3 bases from V and 1 base from J, leaving 16 bases between. CDR3 bases: TGTGCCAGCAGCCACGGCGCAGGACACATTTCCTACGAGCAGTACTTC. Protein sequence: CASSHGAGHISYEQYF.

The rearrangement links TRBV9 to TRBJ2-5; 9 positions agree with TRBD2. The CDR3 totals 16 residues. Trimming cost V 0 bases and J 2 bases; bases outside gene matches: 5. CDR1 is SGDLS, CDR2 YYNGEE, per germline. CDR3 region: CASSVGIAGAQETQYF. CDR3 nucleotides: TGTGCCAGCAGCGTAGGAATAGCGGGAGCGCAAGAGACCCAGTACTTC. The whole variable domain, filled in from reference TRBV9 and TRBJ2-5, reads DSGVTQTPKHLITATGQRVTLRCSPRSGDLSVYWYQQSLDQGLQFLIQYYNGEERAKGNILERFSAQQFPDLHSELNLSSLELGDSALYFCASSVGIAGAQETQYFGPGTRLLVL.